Presented here are 27 T cell receptor beta chains from one specimen sequenced in a study of spatial heterogeneity in lung cancer. TCRdb used MiXCR to reprocess the 5' RACE reads, holding one entry per CDR3 protein. The table lists under 20,000 distinct CDR3 sequences, approximately 19% of them singletons. Time point indicated: blood at routine non-recurrence follow-up after resection. The sequencing used PBMCs, collected at follow-up. The receptors derive from a male donor with early-stage non-small cell lung cancer.

In its sample, this clonotype was seen a few times. J is TRBJ2-1 and V is TRBV20-1, with 9 bases fitting TRBD2. Germline lookup yields CDR1 DFQATT and CDR2 SNEGSKA (reference sequence). The CDR3 totals 15 residues. Unmatched junction bases numbered 7, after V lost 3 bases and J lost 4 bases. The CDR3 nucleotides are TGCAGTGCTAGGAAGCGGGGGGACCGATACAATGAGCAGTTCTTC. Its protein product is CSARKRGDRYNEQFF.

A few counts support this clonotype. The chain carries TRBV11-2 and TRBJ2-5; D tentatively reads TRBD1 or TRBD2 (6 bases each). Per germline, CDR1 SGHAT and CDR2 FQNNGV. The CDR3 sequence is 15 residues long. Trimming removed 11 bases from V and 5 bases from J, with 24 bases in between. The CDR3 DNA reads as TGTGCCGGTGACAGGACCGGGACGAGCGGGGAGACCCAGTACTTC. Translation: CAGDRTGTSGETQYF.

The chain couples TRBV9 to TRBJ1-6, with 9 bases aligning to TRBD1. Germline V gene data show CDR1 as SGDLS and CDR2 as YYNGEE. The CDR3 is 17 amino acids. Trimming removed 3 bases from V and 3 bases from J; junction bases left unmatched: 7. As DNA, the CDR3 is TGTGCCAGCAGCGCAACCCGGGACAGGGACTATAATTCACCCCTCCACTTT. This gives the protein CASSATRDRDYNSPLHF. Full variable domain (rest looked up from reference TRBV9 and TRBJ1-6): DSGVTQTPKHLITATGQRVTLRCSPRSGDLSVYWYQQSLDQGLQFLIQYYNGEERAKGNILERFSAQQFPDLHSELNLSSLELGDSALYFCASSATRDRDYNSPLHFGNGTRLTVT.

This clonotype was seen ten or more times. The V and J genes are TRBV12-3 or TRBV12-4 and TRBJ2-3; D unclear. The CDR3 consists of 13 residues. Trimming took off 6 bases at V and 5 bases at J, with 12 bases between the two ends. The CDR3 nucleotides are TGTGCCAGCAGCTTGGCGGACCAAGATACGCAGTATTTT. Amino acids: CASSLADQDTQYF.

The V call is TRBV5-1, the J call TRBJ1-3; D is undetermined. V was shortened by 0 bases and J by 4 bases, with 8 bases between the two germline ends. CDR1 and CDR2 from the germline V gene are SGHRS and YFSETQ. This CDR3 has 14 amino acids. The CDR3 protein is CASSLVAGGNTIYF. CDR3 bases: TGCGCCAGCAGCTTGGTGGCGGGAGGAAACACCATATATTTT.

This clonotype was detected many times. The chain couples TRBV5-1 to TRBJ2-5, with D perhaps being TRBD1 or TRBD2 (6 bases each). Germline V gene lookup returns CDR1 SGHRS and CDR2 YFSETQ. The CDR3 contains 15 residues. Trimming took 3 bases from V and 2 from J, leaving 14 bases between them. CDR3: CASSSSGGRQETQYF. The CDR3 DNA is TGCGCCAGCAGCTCCTCCGGGGGCCGACAAGAGACCCAGTACTTC.

This clonotype has a handful of counts. The genes are TRBV7-8 and TRBJ1-4; D not resolved. This CDR3 spans 13 amino acids. CDR1 and CDR2 from the germline V gene are SGHVS and FQNEAQ. Between the trimmed V and J ends, which lost 5 bases and 11 bases, there was a span of 15 bases. CDR3 nucleotides: TGTGCCAGCAGCGTCGACATGTCGGACAAACTGTTTTTT. Protein: CASSVDMSDKLFF.

This clonotype has more than one count but fewer than ten. The chain joins TRBV6-5 to TRBJ1-1; D call uncertain. V was shortened by 2 bases and J by 2 bases, with 12 bases between the two germline ends. The CDR3 contains 15 residues. Germline V lookup: CDR1 MNHEY, CDR2 SVGAGI. The CDR3, as DNA: TGTGCCAGCAGTTACCGGACGGCGGCTAACACTGAAGCTTTCTTT. Protein sequence: CASSYRTAANTEAFF.

The chain joins TRBV21-1 to TRBJ1-1; the DNA was not used to check the table's D call, TRBD1. TRBV21-1 is a listed pseudogene. This CDR3 spans 16 amino acids. The CDR3 loop is CVSSNGARERDTEAFF. In nucleotides, the CDR3 is TGTGTCAGCAGCAATGGCGCCAGGGAAAGGGACACTGAAGCTTTCTTT.

This clonotype has ten or more counts. The chain has TRBV15 and TRBJ1-2, with 8 bases identical to TRBD1. The CDR3 totals 17 residues. J lost 5 bases, V lost 7 bases, and 18 bases had no gene match. From germline, CDR1 is LNHNV and CDR2 YYDKDF (reference sequence). CDR3 nucleotide sequence: TGTGCCACCAAGTCCGGCAGGGGGCTTGGCTATTCGTATGGCTACACCTTC. Translated: CATKSGRGLGYSYGYTF.

This clonotype was counted only a few times. The chain recombines TRBV2 with TRBJ1-2, with 8 bases identical to TRBD1. The ends lost 10 bases at V and 7 bases at J; junction bases unmatched: 11. The CDR3 runs to 13 residues. Germline assignment: CDR1 SNHLY and CDR2 FYNNEI. The CDR3 sequence: CANRGQGGFGYTF. The CDR3 DNA reads TGTGCCAATCGCGGACAGGGAGGATTTGGCTACACCTTC.

Notes on this clonotype: A read error may explain this, as a much larger clone is one base away. The chain couples TRBV15 to TRBJ2-3; D call uncertain. From germline, CDR1 is LNHNV and CDR2 YYDKDF (reference sequence). The CDR3 length is 17 residues. The CDR3 region has the DNA TGTGCCACCAGCAGAGTCGGGTTCATAGCAAGCACAGATGCGCAGTATTTT. The encoded protein is CATSRVGFIASTDAQYF.

This rearrangement joins TRBV20-1 to TRBJ1-2; D is unclear. There are 14 residues in the CDR3. Trimming pared 2 bases from V and 7 bases from J, leaving 17 bases between. Germline V lookup: CDR1 DFQATT, CDR2 SNEGSKA (reference sequence). CDR3 loop: CSARLNHGSGGYTF. CDR3 in DNA: TGCAGTGCTAGACTAAACCACGGCAGCGGTGGCTACACCTTC.

This clonotype was counted only a few times. This sequence joins TRBV20-1 and TRBJ2-1, with D maybe TRBD1 (5 bases). V gave up 5 bases and J gave up 0 bases, with 14 bases separating them. CDR1 is DFQATT, CDR2 SNEGSKA, per germline (reference sequence). The CDR3 totals 15 residues. The CDR3 reads CSAEEQDHSYNEQFF. The CDR3 DNA reads as TGCAGTGCTGAAGAACAGGACCACTCCTACAATGAGCAGTTCTTC.

The chain uses TRBV12-3 or TRBV12-4 and TRBJ1-2; TRBD1 aligns across 9 bases. There are 15 residues in the CDR3. Trimming removed 7 bases from V and 4 bases from J; junction bases left unmatched: 10. The CDR3 loop reads CASIGEQGAFYGYTF. The CDR3 bases are TGTGCCAGCATAGGAGAACAGGGGGCATTCTATGGCTACACCTTC.

This sequence joins TRBV7-9 and TRBJ2-7; D gene ambiguous. Trimming removed 1 base at V and 6 bases at J, with 16 bases between. The CDR3 loop spans 15 amino acids. Germline V lookup: CDR1 SEHNR, CDR2 FQNEAQ (reference sequence). CDR3 residues: CASSLVDWMLGEQYF. The CDR3, as DNA: TGTGCCAGCAGCTTAGTTGACTGGATGTTGGGCGAGCAGTACTTC.

This sequence joins TRBV7-2 and TRBJ2-1, with TRBD2 matching 9 bases. Looked up from germline, CDR1 is SGHTA and CDR2 is FQGNSA. Losses at the gene ends were 1 base for V and 7 bases for J; bases not matched to a gene: 11. This CDR3 region has 17 residues. CDR3 in DNA: TGTGCCAGCAGCTTAGTCCCTCCCGGGACTAGCTATAATGAGCAGTTCTTC. Translating it yields CASSLVPPGTSYNEQFF.

Relative to its sample, this clonotype is medium-sized. The chain is built from TRBV5-1 and TRBJ2-5; the D gene could be TRBD1 or TRBD2 (5 bases each). V lost 0 bases, J lost 0 bases, and 9 bases lay in between. Per germline, CDR1 SGHRS and CDR2 YFSETQ. CDR3 size: 15 residues. The CDR3 protein is CASSLVGDYQETQYF. Here the CDR3 DNA reads TGCGCCAGCAGCTTGGTGGGGGATTACCAAGAGACCCAGTACTTC.

This sequence joins TRBV14 and TRBJ2-7, with D unclear. The CDR3 covers 13 residues. Germline assignment: CDR1 SGHDN and CDR2 FVKESK. V lost 4 bases, J lost 6 bases, and 13 bases lay in between. CDR3 DNA: TGTGCCAGCAGCCTGGTGGTCGGCGGCGAGCAGTACTTC. It yields the protein CASSLVVGGEQYF. Supplemented by reference TRBV14 and TRBJ2-7, the full variable domain reads EAGVTQFPSHSVIEKGQTVTLRCDPISGHDNLYWYRRVMGKEIKFLLHFVKESKQDESGMPNNRFLAERTGGTYSTLKVQPAELEDSGVYFCASSLVVGGEQYFGPGTRLTVT.

This clonotype turned up a few times. The chain carries TRBV10-2 and TRBJ2-5; D gene uncertain. Looked up from germline, CDR1 is WSHSY and CDR2 is SAAADI. The CDR3 runs to 12 residues. Trimming pared 3 bases from V and 2 bases from J, leaving 4 bases between. CDR3 loop: CASSDQQETQYF. The CDR3 DNA reads TGCGCCAGCAGTGACCAACAAGAGACCCAGTACTTC.

Within the sample, this clonotype is medium-sized. This chain uses TRBV15 with TRBJ2-5, with D maybe TRBD2 (5 bases). V shed 0 bases and J shed 2 bases, with 10 bases lying between them. The germline CDR1 and CDR2 sequences are LNHNV and YYDKDF (reference sequence). There are 15 residues in the CDR3. CDR3 sequence: CATSRDYGIQETQYF. The CDR3 bases are TGTGCCACCAGCAGAGATTACGGGATTCAAGAGACCCAGTACTTC.

J is TRBJ2-3 and V is TRBV6-5; 9 bases align to TRBD1. Germline trimming cut 2 bases from V and 4 bases from J; bases unmatched to any gene: 4. From germline, CDR1 is MNHEY and CDR2 SVGAGI. This CDR3 is 15 amino acids long. The CDR3 protein is CASSYGTGRADTQYF. The CDR3 nucleotides are TGTGCCAGCAGTTACGGGACAGGGAGGGCAGATACGCAGTATTTT.

This clonotype is deemed medium-sized (0.01 to 0.1%). The chain couples TRBV6-2 or TRBV6-3 to TRBJ1-2; D ambiguous. Germline CDR1 MNHEY, CDR2 SVGEGT. Trimming shortened V by 1 base and J by 5 bases, and 11 bases separated the two germline ends. This CDR3 is 14 amino acids long. DNA for the CDR3: TGTGCCAGCAGTTACTTTGCGGCCTCGTATGGCTACACCTTC. Protein: CASSYFAASYGYTF.

By its share, this clonotype is medium-sized. The chain combines TRBV20-1 with TRBJ2-1; D may be TRBD2 (6 bases). Trimming removed 0 bases at V and 3 bases at J, with 15 bases between. CDR1 is DFQATT, CDR2 SNEGSKA, per germline (reference sequence). The CDR3 length is 16 residues. The CDR3 region has the DNA TGCAGTGCTAGAGATCAATCGGGGACTCTCTACAATGAGCAGTTCTTC. Its translation is CSARDQSGTLYNEQFF.

The chain recombines TRBV3-1 with TRBJ2-5; D is uncertain. Per the germline V gene, CDR1 is LGHDT and CDR2 is YNNKEL (reference sequence). This CDR3 has 13 residues. The V gene lost 3 bases and the J gene lost 1 base, with 6 bases spanning the gap. For the CDR3, the DNA is TGTGCCAGCAGCCAGGGCTCCCAAGAGACCCAGTACTTC. Its translation is CASSQGSQETQYF.

Comment on this clonotype: This may be a read error, as it is one base from a much larger clone. The V gene is TRBV7-2, the J gene TRBJ1-5, with a weak D call TRBD1 (5 bases). CDR1 and CDR2 from the germline V gene are SGHTA and FQGNSA. The CDR3 loop spans 13 amino acids. The DNA for the CDR3 is TGTGTCAGCAGCCCAGATCAGGGACAGCCCCAGCATTTT. This codes for CVSSPDQGQPQHF.

The gene calls are TRBV7-6 and TRBJ1-6, with 9 bases matching TRBD1. CDR1 and CDR2 from the germline V gene are SGHVS and FNYEAQ. The CDR3 sequence is 15 residues long. The trim removed 3 bases at V and 9 bases at J, leaving 6 bases unmatched. In nucleotides, the CDR3 is TGTGCCAGCAGCTTGGGGGACAGGGACGCTTCACCCCTCCACTTT. This translates into CASSLGDRDASPLHF.